One sample yielded the 3 T cell receptor beta chains listed below, sequenced in a study of response to subunit inactivated influenza vaccine. TCRdb redid the calling of the RT-PCR reads with MiXCR, one entry per CDR3 protein. This table holds a few hundred thousand distinct CDR3 sequences, 12% found once. This specimen was non-naive T cells sorted from PBMCs, taken less than 15 days before vaccination. The receptors shown here come from a man aged 50 or older who received an inactivated influenza vaccine.

Many counts were recorded for this clonotype. This sequence joins TRBV3-1 and TRBJ2-5; TRBD1 might be the D (5 bases). CDR1 is LGHDT and CDR2 is YNNKEL in the germline V gene (reference sequence). This CDR3 spans 15 amino acids. V lost 0 bases and J 1 base, leaving 9 bases between the germline ends. The CDR3 DNA sequence: TGTGCCAGCAGCCAAGATGGGGCAGTCCAAGAGACCCAGTACTTC. As protein: CASSQDGAVQETQYF.

This clonotype was seen ten or more times. The chain carries TRBV18 and TRBJ2-1, with D perhaps TRBD1 (5 bases). Trimming pared 2 bases from V and 6 bases from J, leaving 11 bases between. In germline, CDR1 is KGHSH, CDR2 LQKENI. This CDR3 is built from 14 residues. CDR3 residues: CASSPKHRSNEQFF. In DNA, the CDR3 is TGTGCCAGCTCACCAAAACACAGGAGCAATGAGCAGTTCTTC.

Only a few counts were recorded for this clonotype. V and J are TRBV10-3 and TRBJ2-3; 12 bases are a match to TRBD1. This CDR3 has 15 residues. Per the germline V gene, CDR1 is ENHRY and CDR2 is SYGVKD. Unmatched junction bases numbered 6, after V lost 8 bases and J lost 3 bases. In DNA, the CDR3 is TGTGCCATCGGTAGGGACAGGGGGCGAACAGATACGCAGTATTTT. Protein product: CAIGRDRGRTDTQYF.